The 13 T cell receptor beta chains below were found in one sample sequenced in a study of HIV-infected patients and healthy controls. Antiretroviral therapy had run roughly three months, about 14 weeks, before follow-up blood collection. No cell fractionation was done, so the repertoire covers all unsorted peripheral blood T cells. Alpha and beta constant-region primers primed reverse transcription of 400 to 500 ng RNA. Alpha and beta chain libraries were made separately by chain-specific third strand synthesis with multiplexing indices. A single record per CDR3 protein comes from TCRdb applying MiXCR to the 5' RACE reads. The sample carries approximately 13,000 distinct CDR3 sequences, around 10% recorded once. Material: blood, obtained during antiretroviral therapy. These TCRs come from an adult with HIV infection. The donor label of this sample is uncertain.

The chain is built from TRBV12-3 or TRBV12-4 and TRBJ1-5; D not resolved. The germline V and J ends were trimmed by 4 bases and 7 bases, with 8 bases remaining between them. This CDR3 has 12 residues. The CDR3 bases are TGTGCCAGCAGTTCTGAAGGACAGCCCCAGCATTTT. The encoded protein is CASSSEGQPQHF.

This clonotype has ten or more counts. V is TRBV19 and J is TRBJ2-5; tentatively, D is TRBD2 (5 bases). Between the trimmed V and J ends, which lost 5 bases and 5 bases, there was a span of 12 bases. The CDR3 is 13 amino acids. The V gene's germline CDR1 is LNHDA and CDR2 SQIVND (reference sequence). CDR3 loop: CASSHGLGETQYF. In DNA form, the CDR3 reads TGTGCCAGTAGTCACGGACTGGGGGAGACCCAGTACTTC.

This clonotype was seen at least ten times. CDR3 DNA sequence: TGCGCCAGCACTCGAGGGAAGACCCAGTACTTC. The encoded protein is CASTRGKTQYF. This chain joins TRBV5-1 and TRBJ2-5, with D possibly matching TRBD2 (5 bases). V was pared by 6 bases and J by 6 bases, with 9 bases between. The CDR3 is 11 residues long. From germline, CDR1 is SGHRS and CDR2 YFSETQ.

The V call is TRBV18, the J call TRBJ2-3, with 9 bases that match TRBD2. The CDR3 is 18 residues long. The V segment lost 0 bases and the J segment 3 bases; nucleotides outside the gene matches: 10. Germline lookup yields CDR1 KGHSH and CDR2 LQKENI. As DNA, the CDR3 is TGTGCCAGCTCACCACCGAGGAGCGGGGGGCCTGGTACAGATACGCAGTATTTT. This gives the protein CASSPPRSGGPGTDTQYF.

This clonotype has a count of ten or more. The CDR3 here is CSARGPGGTGYGYTF. The CDR3 nucleotides are TGCAGTGCTAGAGGCCCCGGCGGGACAGGCTATGGCTACACCTTC. The chain joins TRBV20-1 to TRBJ1-2, with 8 bases fitting TRBD1. This CDR3 contains 15 residues. CDR1 is DFQATT, CDR2 SNEGSKA, per germline (reference sequence). V shed 1 base, J shed 4 bases, and the junction held 8 bases outside the gene matches.

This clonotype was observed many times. The DNA for the CDR3 is TGTGCCAGCAGCTTAGAGGCTGAAGCTTTCTTT. Its translation is CASSLEAEAFF. This chain uses TRBV7-6 with TRBJ1-1; unclear D gene. Trimming cost V 1 base and J 6 bases, with 3 bases left between them. The CDR3 consists of 11 residues. In germline, CDR1 is SGHVS, CDR2 FNYEAQ. Looking up the rest from reference TRBV7-6 and TRBJ1-1 gives the full variable domain: GAGVSQSPRYKVTKRGQDVALRCDPISGHVSLYWYRQALGQGPEFLTYFNYEAQQDKSGLPNDRFSAERPEGSISTLTIQRTEQRDSAMYRCASSLEAEAFFGQGTRLTVV.

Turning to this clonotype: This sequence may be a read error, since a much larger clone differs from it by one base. CDR3 in amino acids: CASSLGSYGQYF. The CDR3 coding sequence is TGTGCCAGCAGTTTGGGAAGCTACGGGCAGTACTTC. J is TRBJ2-7 and V is TRBV28, with D unclear. The CDR3 consists of 12 residues. Looked up from germline, CDR1 is MDHEN and CDR2 is SYDVKM.

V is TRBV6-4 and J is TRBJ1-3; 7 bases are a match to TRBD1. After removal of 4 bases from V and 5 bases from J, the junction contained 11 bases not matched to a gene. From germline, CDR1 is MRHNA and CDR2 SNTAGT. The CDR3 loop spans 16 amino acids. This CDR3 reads CASSGYWDSSRNTIYF. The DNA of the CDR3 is TGTGCCAGCAGTGGATATTGGGACAGCTCAAGAAACACCATATATTTT.

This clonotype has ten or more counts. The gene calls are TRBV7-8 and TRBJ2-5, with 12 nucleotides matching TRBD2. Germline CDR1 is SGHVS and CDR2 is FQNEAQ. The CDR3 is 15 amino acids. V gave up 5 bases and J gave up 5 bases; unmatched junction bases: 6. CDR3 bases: TGTGCCAGCAGCCCTAGCGGGGGGGCCCGTGAGACCCAGTACTTC. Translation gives CASSPSGGARETQYF.

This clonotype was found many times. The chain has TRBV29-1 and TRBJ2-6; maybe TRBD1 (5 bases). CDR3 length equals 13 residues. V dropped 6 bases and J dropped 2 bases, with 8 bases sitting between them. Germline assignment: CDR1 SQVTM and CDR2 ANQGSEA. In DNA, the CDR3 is TGCAGCGTACAGGAAACTGGGGCCAACGTCCTGACTTTC. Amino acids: CSVQETGANVLTF. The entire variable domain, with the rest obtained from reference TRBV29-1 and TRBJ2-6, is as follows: SAVISQKPSRDICQRGTSLTIQCQVDSQVTMMFWYRQQPGQSLTLIATANQGSEATYESGFVIDKFPISRPNLTFSTLTVSNMSPEDSSIYLCSVQETGANVLTFGAGSRLTVL.

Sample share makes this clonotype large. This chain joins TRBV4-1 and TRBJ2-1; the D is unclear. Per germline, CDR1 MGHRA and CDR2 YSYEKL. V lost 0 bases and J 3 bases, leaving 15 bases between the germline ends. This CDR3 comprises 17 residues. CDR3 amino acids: CASSQDLTASLYNEQFF. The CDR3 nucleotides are TGCGCCAGCAGCCAAGATTTAACAGCCTCTCTCTACAATGAGCAGTTCTTC.

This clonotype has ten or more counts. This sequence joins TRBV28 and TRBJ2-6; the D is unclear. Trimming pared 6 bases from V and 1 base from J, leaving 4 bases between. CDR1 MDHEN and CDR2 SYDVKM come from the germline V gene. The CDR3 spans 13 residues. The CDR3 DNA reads TGTGCCAGCAGACCATCTGGGGCCAACGTCCTGACTTTC. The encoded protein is CASRPSGANVLTF. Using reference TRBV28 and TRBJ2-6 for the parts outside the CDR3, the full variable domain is DVKVTQSSRYLVKRTGEKVFLECVQDMDHENMFWYRQDPGLGLRLIYFSYDVKMKEKGDIPEGYSVSREKKERFSLILESASTNQTSMYLCASRPSGANVLTFGAGSRLTVL.

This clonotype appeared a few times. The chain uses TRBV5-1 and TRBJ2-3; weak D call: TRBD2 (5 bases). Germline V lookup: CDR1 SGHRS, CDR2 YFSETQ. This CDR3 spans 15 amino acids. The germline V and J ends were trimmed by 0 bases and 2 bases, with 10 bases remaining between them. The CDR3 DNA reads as TGCGCCAGCAGCTTGGTTGGAGCGGACACAGATACGCAGTATTTT. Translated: CASSLVGADTDTQYF. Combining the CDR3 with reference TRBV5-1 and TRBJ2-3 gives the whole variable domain KAGVTQTPRYLIKTRGQQVTLSCSPISGHRSVSWYQQTPGQGLQFLFEYFSETQRNKGNFPGRFSGRQFSNSRSEMNVSTLELGDSALYLCASSLVGADTDTQYFGPGTRLTVL.